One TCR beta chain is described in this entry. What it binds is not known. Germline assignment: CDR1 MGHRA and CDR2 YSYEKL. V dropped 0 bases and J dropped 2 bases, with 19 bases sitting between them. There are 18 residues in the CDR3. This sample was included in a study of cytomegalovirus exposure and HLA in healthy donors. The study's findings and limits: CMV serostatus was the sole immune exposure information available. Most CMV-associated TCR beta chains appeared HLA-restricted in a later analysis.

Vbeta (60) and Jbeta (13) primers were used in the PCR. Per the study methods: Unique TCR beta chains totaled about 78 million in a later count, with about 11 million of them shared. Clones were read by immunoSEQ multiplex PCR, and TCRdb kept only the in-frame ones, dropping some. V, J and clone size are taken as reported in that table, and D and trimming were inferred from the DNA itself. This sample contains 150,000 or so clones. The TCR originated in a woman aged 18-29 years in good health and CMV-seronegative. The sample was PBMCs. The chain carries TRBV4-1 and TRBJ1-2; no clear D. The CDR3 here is CASSQDRVRALPNYGYTF. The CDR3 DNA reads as TGCGCCAGCAGCCAAGATCGGGTTAGAGCCCTTCCGAACTATGGCTACACCTTC.